This paragraph covers one TCR beta chain sequence. The sample is drawn from a study of beta chain features in type 1 diabetes. V lost 3 bases and J lost 5, with 7 bases in between. CDR3 size: 11 residues. In germline, CDR1 is GTSNPN, CDR2 SVGIG (reference sequence). Every bit of the isolated RNA underwent reverse transcription, so sequencing read expressed TCRB transcripts. Assay used: immunoSEQ multiplex PCR; TCRdb lists only in-frame clones, some missing. The sample includes around 330,000 clones, approximately 10% of them seen just once. This rearrangement joins TRBV30 to TRBJ2-5, with D uncertain. The receptor was derived from a woman aged 30 to 39 in good health. Sequencing used naive CD4+ T cells from blood. CDR3 sequence: CAWSRVETQYF. The CDR3, as DNA: TGTGCCTGGAGCCGGGTGGAGACCCAGTACTTC.